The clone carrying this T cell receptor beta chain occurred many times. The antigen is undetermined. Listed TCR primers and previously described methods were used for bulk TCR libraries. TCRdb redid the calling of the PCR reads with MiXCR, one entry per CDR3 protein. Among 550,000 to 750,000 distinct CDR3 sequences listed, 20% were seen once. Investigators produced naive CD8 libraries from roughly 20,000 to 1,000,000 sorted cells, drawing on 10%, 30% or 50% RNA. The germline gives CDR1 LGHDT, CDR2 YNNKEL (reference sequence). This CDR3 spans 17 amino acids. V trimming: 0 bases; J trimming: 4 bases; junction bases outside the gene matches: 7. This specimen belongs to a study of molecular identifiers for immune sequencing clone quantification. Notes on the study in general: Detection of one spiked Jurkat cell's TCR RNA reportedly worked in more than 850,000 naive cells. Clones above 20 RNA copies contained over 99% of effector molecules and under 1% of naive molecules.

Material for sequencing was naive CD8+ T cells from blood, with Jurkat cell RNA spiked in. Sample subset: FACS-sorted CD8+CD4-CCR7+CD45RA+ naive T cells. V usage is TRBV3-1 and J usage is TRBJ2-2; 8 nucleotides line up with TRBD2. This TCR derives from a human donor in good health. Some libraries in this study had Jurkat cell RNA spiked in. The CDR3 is CASSQDKGLGPTGELFF. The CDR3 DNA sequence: TGTGCCAGCAGCCAAGATAAGGGACTAGGTCCCACCGGGGAGCTGTTTTTT. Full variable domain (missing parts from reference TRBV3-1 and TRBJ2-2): DTAVSQTPKYLVTQMGNDKSIKCEQNLGHDTMYWYKQDSKKFLKIMFSYNNKELIINETVPNRFSPKSPDKAHLNLHINSLELGDSAVYFCASSQDKGLGPTGELFFGEGSRLTVL.